These T cell receptor beta chains were read from a single sample in a study of T cell responses to AZD1222 COVID-19 vaccine. Generated by immunoSEQ multiplex PCR, the TCRdb table keeps only in-frame clones and is missing some. The sample has 170,000 or so clones, approximately 90% seen once. The sequences come from peripheral blood, collected on day 0 of AZD1222 vaccination. These receptors were obtained from an adult in good health. CDR3s include the opening cysteine and the closing phenylalanine or tryptophan. Each record gives: CDR3 protein, CDR3 DNA, D gene, V gene, J gene, clone size. D genes are given only for firm matches. Rows give clone size only sometimes, using once, few, many, or a class for an expanded clone.

CDR3: CASSLTSPLANYGYTF; DNA: TGTGCCAGCAGTCTAACGTCTCCCCTCGCCAACTATGGCTACACCTTC; D: -; V: TRBV27; J: TRBJ1-2; size: -
CDR3: CASSTLQGLDEQYF; DNA: TGTGCCAGTTCTACTTTACAGGGACTCGACGAGCAGTACTTC; D: -; V: TRBV6-5; J: TRBJ2-7; size: -
CDR3: CASSTRPDGTALMGYTF; DNA: TGCGCCAGCAGCACGCGACCGGATGGGACAGCGCTTATGGGCTACACCTTC; D: TRBD1; V: TRBV5-1; J: TRBJ1-2; size: -
CDR3: CASSEGEVGTQHF; DNA: TGTGCCAGCAGCGAGGGGGAGGTCGGGACCCAGCATTTT; D: -; V: TRBV9; J: TRBJ1-5; size: -
CDR3: CASSFRTGVTEAFF; DNA: TGTGCCAGCAGTTTTCGTACAGGGGTCACTGAAGCTTTCTTT; D: TRBD1; V: TRBV28; J: TRBJ1-1; size: -
CDR3: CASSQGTVEAFF; DNA: TGTGCCAGCAGCCAAGGGACCGTTGAAGCTTTCTTT; D: -; V: TRBV4-2; J: TRBJ1-1; size: -
CDR3: CASSLVGIVWTAATNEKLFF; DNA: TGTGCCAGCAGTTTAGTGGGTATTGTGTGGACAGCCGCAACTAATGAAAAACTGTTTTTT; D: -; V: TRBV28; J: TRBJ1-4; size: -
CDR3: CASSRAGSPNSPLHF; DNA: TGTGCCAGCAGCCGAGCGGGCAGTCCCAATTCACCCCTCCACTTT; D: -; V: TRBV7-8; J: TRBJ1-6; size: -
CDR3: CASSDRVGDSGANVLTF; DNA: TGTGCCAGCAGTGACCGCGTTGGTGACTCTGGGGCCAACGTCCTGACTTTC; D: -; V: TRBV6-4; J: TRBJ2-6; size: -
CDR3: CASSFSGQGNNYGYTF; DNA: TGTGCCAGCAGCTTCTCCGGGCAGGGTAATAACTATGGCTACACCTTC; D: -; V: TRBV7-9; J: TRBJ1-2; size: -
CDR3: CASSLKGAPNTEAFF; DNA: TGTGCCAGCAGTTTAAAGGGGGCACCGAACACTGAAGCTTTCTTT; D: TRBD1; V: TRBV27; J: TRBJ1-1; size: -
CDR3: CASSLVFGGSAFF; DNA: TGTGCCAGCAGCTTAGTTTTCGGCGGATCAGCTTTCTTT; D: -; V: TRBV7-9; J: TRBJ1-1; size: -
CDR3: CASRRRGAGGYTF; DNA: TGTGCCAGCAGGCGGAGAGGGGCGGGCGGCTACACCTTC; D: -; V: TRBV2; J: TRBJ1-2; size: few
CDR3: CASSFTGTAVITGELFF; DNA: TGTGCCAGCAGTTTCACTGGGACAGCCGTAATCACCGGGGAGCTGTTTTTT; D: TRBD1; V: TRBV28; J: TRBJ2-2; size: -
CDR3: CASSLWSTPRGARGYTF; DNA: TGTGCCAGCAGCTTGTGGAGCACACCAAGGGGGGCGAGAGGCTACACCTTC; D: -; V: TRBV5-6; J: TRBJ1-2; size: -
CDR3: CASSRDRLAGYTGELFF; DNA: TGTGCCAGCTCACGCGATAGGCTAGCGGGATACACCGGGGAGCTGTTTTTT; D: TRBD2; V: TRBV18; J: TRBJ2-2; size: -
CDR3: CASSLRGLRDTQYF; DNA: TGTGCCAGCAGCCTCAGGGGCCTTAGGGATACGCAGTATTTT; D: -; V: TRBV28; J: TRBJ2-3; size: -
CDR3: CASSPGLGGGYTF; DNA: TGTGCCAGCAGCCCGGGGCTGGGCGGGGGCTACACCTTC; D: -; V: TRBV11-1; J: TRBJ1-2; size: -
CDR3: CSASQGGESQPQHF; DNA: TGCAGTGCTAGTCAGGGAGGGGAGAGTCAGCCCCAGCATTTT; D: -; V: TRBV20-1; J: TRBJ1-5; size: few
CDR3: CASSILTGGNNEQFF; DNA: TGTGCCAGTAGTATTTTAACAGGGGGAAACAATGAGCAGTTCTTC; D: TRBD1; V: TRBV19; J: TRBJ2-1; size: -
CDR3: CASSRRGTTYEQYF; DNA: TGTGCCAGCAGCCGCCGGGGTACCACCTACGAGCAGTACTTC; D: -; V: TRBV7-8; J: TRBJ2-7; size: once
CDR3: CASSPRGVTNEKLFF; DNA: TGTGCCAGCAGCCCGCGGGGGGTCACTAATGAAAAACTGTTTTTT; D: -; V: TRBV6-6; J: TRBJ1-4; size: few
CDR3: CASSRINRLNTEAFF; DNA: TGCGCCAGCAGCCGAATAAACCGATTGAACACTGAAGCTTTCTTT; D: -; V: TRBV4-1; J: TRBJ1-1; size: -
CDR3: CASSPPGLLTGADTQYF; DNA: TGTGCCAGCAGTCCTCCGGGTCTACTTACCGGGGCTGATACGCAGTATTTT; D: -; V: TRBV27; J: TRBJ2-3; size: -
CDR3: CSASARAWNTEAFF; DNA: TGCAGTGCTAGTGCGAGGGCGTGGAACACTGAAGCTTTCTTT; D: -; V: TRBV20-1; J: TRBJ1-1; size: -
CDR3: CASSTLQGPNTEAFF; DNA: TGCGCCAGCAGCACACTACAGGGGCCGAACACTGAAGCTTTCTTT; D: TRBD1; V: TRBV5-1; J: TRBJ1-1; size: once
CDR3: CASSDHRVREKLFF; DNA: TGTGCCAGCAGTGACCACAGGGTGAGGGAAAAACTGTTTTTT; D: -; V: TRBV6-1; J: TRBJ1-4; size: -
CDR3: CASSLRGQNTGELFF; DNA: TGCGCCAGCAGCTTGAGGGGGCAGAACACCGGGGAGCTGTTTTTT; D: TRBD1; V: TRBV5-1; J: TRBJ2-2; size: -
CDR3: CASRELVRGELFF; DNA: TGTGCCAGCAGGGAACTAGTGAGAGGGGAGCTGTTTTTT; D: -; V: TRBV2; J: TRBJ2-2; size: once
CDR3: CASSRGVFVRTDTQYF; DNA: TGTGCCAGCAGCCGCGGGGTGTTTGTCAGAACAGATACGCAGTATTTT; D: -; V: TRBV6-2/TRBV6-3; J: TRBJ2-3; size: once
CDR3: CASSLGDLQETQYF; DNA: TGTGCCAGCAGTTTGGGGGACCTCCAAGAGACCCAGTACTTC; D: -; V: TRBV28; J: TRBJ2-5; size: -
CDR3: CASSFGAGNQPQHF; DNA: TGTGCCAGCAGCTTCGGGGCAGGGAATCAGCCCCAGCATTTT; D: -; V: TRBV7-9; J: TRBJ1-5; size: -
CDR3: CATSDATFYTF; DNA: TGTGCCACCAGTGACGCGACCTTCTACACCTTC; D: -; V: TRBV24-1; J: TRBJ1-2; size: -
CDR3: CASLDRVNTEAFF; DNA: TGTGCCAGCCTTGACAGGGTGAACACTGAAGCTTTCTTT; D: TRBD1; V: TRBV28; J: TRBJ1-1; size: -
CDR3: CASGLRQSDQPQHF; DNA: TGTGCTAGTGGTTTGAGGCAGAGTGATCAGCCCCAGCATTTT; D: -; V: TRBV12-5; J: TRBJ1-5; size: -
CDR3: CASSIHRSGTSYGYTF; DNA: TGTGCCAGTAGTATACACCGCAGCGGCACTTCCTATGGCTACACCTTC; D: -; V: TRBV19; J: TRBJ1-2; size: once
CDR3: CASSLSPSGNTIYF; DNA: TGTGCCAGCAGCTTAAGTCCTTCTGGAAACACCATATATTTT; D: -; V: TRBV13; J: TRBJ1-3; size: -
CDR3: CASSLSTGGTNTEAFF; DNA: TGTGCCAGCAGCTTAAGCACCGGGGGGACAAACACTGAAGCTTTCTTT; D: -; V: TRBV7-9; J: TRBJ1-1; size: -
CDR3: CASSYSGVYQPQHF; DNA: TGTGCCAGCAGTTACTCGGGGGTCTATCAGCCCCAGCATTTT; D: -; V: TRBV6-5; J: TRBJ1-5; size: once
CDR3: CARIPGEGASTDTQYF; DNA: TGTGCCAGAATCCCAGGGGAGGGGGCTAGCACAGATACGCAGTATTTT; D: -; V: TRBV5-6; J: TRBJ2-3; size: once